A single sample is the source of the 31 T cell receptor beta chains below, sequenced in a study of CD8+CD57+ T cells in acquired aplastic anemia. Genomic DNA acted as the template from which TCR beta VDJ combination and CDR3 sequence profiling were carried out. Each CDR3 protein gets one entry after TCRdb re-called the reads with MiXCR. This sample yields about 250,000 distinct CDR3 sequences, of which about 44% are seen a single time; approximately 8% belongs to the top ten. All sequencing subjects had displayed CD8+CD57+ cell expansion on flow cytometry. The sample taken for sequencing was sorted CD4+, CD8+, or CD8+CD57+ T cells (not recorded which) from PBMCs. The source of these receptors is a human donor with aplastic anemia.

CDR3 sequence (DNA): TGCAGTGCTAGAGATCCATTTCGACAGGGGCGCTATGGCTACACCTTC. Residues: CSARDPFRQGRYGYTF. The chain uses TRBV20-1 and TRBJ1-2; TRBD1 matches 8 bases. Germline V gene lookup returns CDR1 DFQATT and CDR2 SNEGSKA (reference sequence). This CDR3 is built from 16 residues. The V gene end was trimmed by 0 bases and the J gene end by 4 bases; junction bases not matched to a gene: 10.

This clonotype was observed many times. The rearrangement links TRBV7-8 to TRBJ2-7; 9 bases fit TRBD1. The CDR3 sequence is 12 residues long. CDR1 and CDR2 (germline): SGHVS, FQNEAQ. V gave up 5 bases and J gave up 8 bases; unmatched junction bases: 4. The CDR3 coding sequence is TGTGCCAGCAGCAGGGACAGGGATAAGCAGTACTTC. Translating it yields CASSRDRDKQYF. Full variable domain (remainder filled in from reference TRBV7-8 and TRBJ2-7): GAGVSQSPRYKVAKRGQDVALRCDPISGHVSLFWYQQALGQGPEFLTYFQNEAQLDKSGLPSDRFFAERPEGSVSTLKIQRTQQEDSAVYLCASSRDRDKQYFGPGTRLTVT.

This clonotype came up a few times. The chain is built from TRBV2 and TRBJ2-1; D gene ambiguous. The CDR3 extends over 15 amino acids. The germline gives CDR1 SNHLY, CDR2 FYNNEI. V lost 10 bases, J lost 7 bases, and 23 bases lay in between. The CDR3 DNA reads TGTGCCATCACTACGAGCGATGCCGGTCTGAATGAGCAGTTCTTC. Translation: CAITTSDAGLNEQFF.

CDR3 nucleotides: TGTGCCACCAGCAGAGACGTGGAGGGCTACGAGCAGTACTTC. Translated: CATSRDVEGYEQYF. The V and J genes are TRBV15 and TRBJ2-7; D possibly corresponds to TRBD2 (6 bases). The CDR3 extends over 14 amino acids. Germline V lookup: CDR1 LNHNV, CDR2 YYDKDF (reference sequence). V was shortened by 0 bases and J by 3 bases, with 9 bases between the two germline ends.

This clonotype was recorded many times. The J gene is TRBJ1-4, the V gene TRBV7-9; D is undetermined. Looked up from germline, CDR1 is SEHNR and CDR2 is FQNEAQ (reference sequence). The CDR3 loop spans 13 amino acids. Trimming stripped 6 bases from V and 4 bases from J, with 9 bases between. The CDR3 sequence is CASRSQLNEKLFF. The CDR3 bases are TGTGCCAGCAGATCACAGCTTAATGAAAAACTGTTTTTT.

This clonotype appeared many times. The chain combines TRBV7-8 with TRBJ2-3; 7 positions agree with TRBD1. Trimming took 5 bases from V and 0 from J; bases not matched to a gene: 5. CDR1 SGHVS and CDR2 FQNEAQ come from the germline V gene. The CDR3 sequence is 15 residues long. CDR3 in DNA: TGTGCCAGCAGCCTGGGACAGACTAGCACAGATACGCAGTATTTT. This encodes CASSLGQTSTDTQYF.

This clonotype was recorded at least ten times. One end of the junction is discordant with germline, which a read error may explain. V is TRBV7-9 and J is TRBJ2-1; TRBD2 agrees at 9 bases. The CDR3 is made up of 16 amino acids. The germline CDR1 and CDR2 sequences are SEHNR and FQNEAQ (reference sequence). The DNA for the CDR3 is TGCGCCAGCAGCCAAGACGGGACTAGCTCCTCCAATGAGCAGTTCTTC. It specifies CASSQDGTSSSNEQFF.

Regarding this clonotype: A much more abundant neighbour one base away suggests this may be a read error. V gene TRBV9 combines with J gene TRBJ1-1; a weak D match, TRBD1 (5 bases). CDR3 size: 12 residues. The germline gives CDR1 SGDLS, CDR2 YYNGEE. The CDR3 region is CASGHPGTEAVF. In nucleotides, the CDR3 is TGTGCCAGCGGGCATCCGGGGACTGAAGCTGTCTTT.

In its sample, this clonotype was seen many times. V usage is TRBV7-9 and J usage is TRBJ1-2; TRBD1 is a possible D gene (6 bases). Trimming pared 6 bases from V and 0 bases from J, leaving 17 bases between. CDR1 SEHNR and CDR2 FQNEAQ come from the germline V gene (reference sequence). The CDR3 extends over 16 amino acids. The chain's CDR3 is CASSTKTQGPNYGYTF. The CDR3 region has the DNA TGTGCCAGCAGTACTAAAACGCAGGGGCCTAACTATGGCTACACCTTC.

Points on this clonotype: A read error may explain this, as a much larger clone is one base away. The CDR3 nucleotides read TGTGCCAGCAGTTTAGGAGGGGGCGGCTACGGGCAGTACTTC. Translated, it gives CASSLGGGGYGQYF. This chain joins TRBV12-3 or TRBV12-4 and TRBJ2-7; 7 nucleotides agree with TRBD1. This CDR3 is 14 amino acids long.

With regard to this clonotype: Mismatch with germline at one junction end may stem from a read error. V usage is TRBV10-3 and J usage is TRBJ2-7; TRBD1 matches 9 bases. CDR1 and CDR2 from the germline V gene are ENHRY and SYGVKD. The CDR3 runs 15 residues. The CDR3 loop reads CAISNPGQGSYEQYF. Here the CDR3 DNA reads TGCGCCATCAGTAACCCGGGACAGGGCTCGTACGAGCAGTACTTC.

The rearrangement links TRBV19 to TRBJ2-5; perhaps TRBD2 as D (6 bases). V was shortened by 4 bases and J by 8 bases, with 11 bases between the two germline ends. Per germline, CDR1 LNHDA and CDR2 SQIVND (reference sequence). CDR3 length equals 12 residues. For the CDR3, the DNA is TGTGCCAGTAGTACCTGGGGGGAAACCCAGTACTTC. Encoded protein: CASSTWGETQYF. Variable domain in full (rest from reference TRBV19 and TRBJ2-5): DGGITQSPKYLFRKEGQNVTLSCEQNLNHDAMYWYRQDPGQGLRLIYYSQIVNDFQKGDIAEGYSVSREKKESFPLTVTSAQKNPTAFYLCASSTWGETQYFGPGTRLLVL.

This clonotype was seen more than once but under ten times. The rearrangement joins TRBV15 to TRBJ2-7; D unclear. Germline-derived CDR1 and CDR2 are LNHNV and YYDKDF (reference sequence). CDR3 length equals 13 residues. Trimming removed 0 bases at V and 7 bases at J, with 10 bases between. CDR3 coding DNA: TGTGCCACCAGCAGAGATAGACAAACAGAGCAGTACTTC. Protein sequence: CATSRDRQTEQYF.

A remark on this clonotype: A read error may produce the germline difference seen at one junction end. This sequence joins TRBV5-5 and TRBJ2-7, with 10 bases matching TRBD2. The CDR3 is 14 residues long. Germline values: CDR1 SGHKS, CDR2 YYEKEE (reference sequence). CDR3 nucleotides: TGTGCCACCAGCATAAGGACTAGCGGCTACGAGCAGTACTTC. This encodes CATSIRTSGYEQYF.

This clonotype was seen repeatedly, ten times or more. V is TRBV20-1 and J is TRBJ2-7; TRBD1 agrees at 9 bases. From germline, CDR1 is DFQATT and CDR2 SNEGSKA (reference sequence). The CDR3 is 15 amino acids. V lost 3 bases, J lost 3 bases, and 9 bases stayed unmatched. In nucleotides, the CDR3 is TGCAGTGCTAGGCTTCCCGGGACAGGGCTCTACGAGCAGTACTTC. The encoded protein is CSARLPGTGLYEQYF.

This clonotype was seen ten or more times. This rearrangement joins TRBV20-1 to TRBJ2-7; TRBD2 aligns across 13 bases. From germline, CDR1 is DFQATT and CDR2 SNEGSKA (reference sequence). J was trimmed by 6 bases and V by 5 bases; bases with no gene match: 13. The CDR3 is made up of 16 amino acids. The CDR3 here is CSAAGLAGDLVGEQYF. The CDR3 DNA sequence: TGCAGTGCTGCCGGACTAGCGGGAGATTTGGTGGGCGAGCAGTACTTC.

The J gene is TRBJ1-3, the V gene TRBV6-5; 7 nucleotides match TRBD1. Looked up from germline, CDR1 is MNHEY and CDR2 is SVGAGI. CDR3 length: 13 amino acids. The V segment lost 8 bases and the J segment 9 bases; nucleotides outside the gene matches: 10. The CDR3 DNA follows: TGTGCCAGCGACAGGGCTGGGGAGGGCACCATATATTTT. It translates to CASDRAGEGTIYF.

This sequence joins TRBV5-1 and TRBJ1-2; D perhaps matches TRBD1 (5 bases). Per germline, CDR1 SGHRS and CDR2 YFSETQ. V shed 4 bases and J shed 5 bases, with 12 bases lying between them. CDR3 length: 13 residues. DNA for the CDR3: TGCGCCAGCAGCGGGGACGGACTGTATGGCTACACCTTC. The encoded protein is CASSGDGLYGYTF.

This clonotype was counted many times. The chain combines TRBV2 with TRBJ1-5, with D perhaps TRBD1 (5 bases). The germline V gene has CDR1 SNHLY and CDR2 FYNNEI. There are 15 residues in the CDR3. The ends were cut back, 6 bases at V and 1 base at J, with 13 bases in the middle. As DNA, the CDR3 is TGTGCCAGCAGCGGGTCATGGGGGAGCAATCAGCCCCAGCATTTT. Translated, it gives CASSGSWGSNQPQHF. The full variable domain, rest sourced from reference TRBV2 and TRBJ1-5, is EPEVTQTPSHQVTQMGQEVILRCVPISNHLYFYWYRQILGQKVEFLVSFYNNEISEKSEIFDDQFSVERPDGSNFTLKIRSTKLEDSAMYFCASSGSWGSNQPQHFGDGTRLSIL.

This clonotype was recorded many times. This may arise from a read error, as a much more abundant clone is one base away. The rearrangement links TRBV2 to TRBJ1-1; D might be TRBD1 (5 bases). Germline-derived CDR1 and CDR2 are SNHLY and FYNNEI. This CDR3 contains 10 residues. This CDR3 is CASPGTEASF. Written as DNA, the CDR3 is TGTGCCAGCCCAGGGACTGAAGCTTCCTTT.

This chain links TRBV29-1 with TRBJ1-3, with D unresolved. CDR1 and CDR2 from the germline V gene are SQVTM and ANQGSEA. V lost 0 bases and J 6 bases, leaving 3 bases between the germline ends. The CDR3 extends over 11 amino acids. In DNA, the CDR3 is TGCAGCGTTGAAGAGGAAAACACCATATATTTT. This translates into CSVEEENTIYF.

V is TRBV7-2 and J is TRBJ2-7, with D perhaps TRBD2 (6 bases). V was trimmed by 5 bases and J by 2 bases, leaving 16 bases between them. From germline, CDR1 is SGHTA and CDR2 FQGNSA. The length of the CDR3 is 15 residues. CDR3 DNA: TGTGCCAGCAGCCCAGCCGGGGGAGTACCCTACGAGCAGTACTTC. The encoded protein is CASSPAGGVPYEQYF.

The chain joins TRBV4-2 to TRBJ1-2; TRBD1 matches 8 bases. Unmatched junction bases numbered 15, after V lost 4 bases and J lost 2 bases. From germline, CDR1 is LGHNA and CDR2 YNFKEQ. The CDR3 is made up of 18 amino acids. DNA for the CDR3: TGTGCCAGCAGCCGCGTGGAACAGGGGGACCCCCACAACTATGGCTACACCTTC. Translation: CASSRVEQGDPHNYGYTF.

This clonotype was seen a few times. The chain recombines TRBV7-9 with TRBJ2-5; maybe TRBD1 (7 bases). V was pared by 7 bases and J by 4 bases, with 13 bases between. The CDR3 has 13 amino acids. Per germline, CDR1 SEHNR and CDR2 FQNEAQ (reference sequence). The CDR3 spells CASNRGGRETQYF. Written as DNA, the CDR3 is TGTGCCAGCAACAGGGGAGGTAGAGAGACCCAGTACTTC. The variable domain in full, completed from reference TRBV7-9 and TRBJ2-5, reads DTGVSQNPRHKITKRGQNVTFRCDPISEHNRLYWYRQTLGQGPEFLTYFQNEAQLEKSRLLSDRFSAERPKGSFSTLEIQRTEQGDSAMYLCASNRGGRETQYFGPGTRLLVL.

This sequence joins TRBV24-1 and TRBJ1-2, with 8 bases lining up with TRBD1. This CDR3 has 13 residues. V was pared by 4 bases and J by 7 bases, with 4 bases of the junction left unmatched. Germline CDR1 is KGHDR and CDR2 is SFDVKD. CDR3 coding DNA: TGTGCCACCAGTGACCAAACAGGGGGTGGCTACACCTTC. It encodes CATSDQTGGGYTF.

The chain uses TRBV2 and TRBJ2-1; 9 bases line up with TRBD1. The germline V gene has CDR1 SNHLY and CDR2 FYNNEI. CDR3 length equals 16 residues. V dropped 6 bases and J dropped 2; count of bases not matched to a gene: 8. In DNA form, the CDR3 reads TGTGCCAGCAGCGCACTACAGGGGGCGCCCTACAATGAGCAGTTCTTC. The encoded protein is CASSALQGAPYNEQFF.

This chain links TRBV7-3 with TRBJ2-7, with a possible D match to TRBD2 (7 bases). This CDR3 comprises 12 residues. Trimming removed 7 bases from V and 1 base from J, with 8 bases in between. The germline V gene has CDR1 SGHTA and CDR2 FQGTGA. DNA of the CDR3: TGTGCCAGCAAGGGGGGGTCCTACGAGCAGTACTTC. The encoded protein is CASKGGSYEQYF. Complete variable domain (other parts from reference TRBV7-3 and TRBJ2-7): GAGVSQTPSNKVTEKGKYVELRCDPISGHTALYWYRQSLGQGPEFLIYFQGTGAADDSGLPNDRFFAVRPEGSVSTLKIQRTERGDSAVYLCASKGGSYEQYFGPGTRLTVT.

The chain carries TRBV5-1 and TRBJ2-7; 9 nucleotides agree with TRBD2. The ends lost 0 bases at V and 6 bases at J; junction bases unmatched: 4. There are 14 residues in the CDR3. Per the germline V gene, CDR1 is SGHRS and CDR2 is YFSETQ. The CDR3 loop is CASSLGPAGGEQYF. CDR3 nucleotide sequence: TGCGCCAGCAGCTTGGGCCCAGCGGGAGGCGAGCAGTACTTC.

This clonotype came up many times. V and J are TRBV28 and TRBJ2-1; D call uncertain. CDR3 length: 12 amino acids. CDR1 is MDHEN, CDR2 SYDVKM, per germline. Trimming stripped 6 bases from V and 4 bases from J, with 7 bases between. In DNA, the CDR3 is TGTGCCAGCAGCCCCCCTTACAATGAGCAGTTCTTC. Its protein product is CASSPPYNEQFF.

In this sample, this clonotype turned up a few times. The chain uses TRBV7-2 and TRBJ1-6, with TRBD1 as a possible D gene (5 bases). CDR1 is SGHTA and CDR2 is FQGNSA in the germline V gene. The V end was cut by 0 bases, the J end by 8 bases, with 17 bases between. There are 17 residues in the CDR3. The CDR3 nucleotides read TGTGCCAGCAGCTTAGCAGTCCCAGGGCTATTGGATTCACCCCTCCACTTT. It codes for CASSLAVPGLLDSPLHF.

About this clonotype itself: A read error may produce the germline difference seen at one junction end. The chain's CDR3 is CASRLSQGPTNYGYTF. CDR3 sequence (DNA): TGTGCCAGCAGACTTAGTCAGGGCCCTACCAACTATGGTTACACCTTC. This rearrangement joins TRBV25-1 to TRBJ1-2; D might be TRBD1 (5 bases). The germline V gene has CDR1 MGHDK and CDR2 SYGVNS. CDR3 size: 16 residues.